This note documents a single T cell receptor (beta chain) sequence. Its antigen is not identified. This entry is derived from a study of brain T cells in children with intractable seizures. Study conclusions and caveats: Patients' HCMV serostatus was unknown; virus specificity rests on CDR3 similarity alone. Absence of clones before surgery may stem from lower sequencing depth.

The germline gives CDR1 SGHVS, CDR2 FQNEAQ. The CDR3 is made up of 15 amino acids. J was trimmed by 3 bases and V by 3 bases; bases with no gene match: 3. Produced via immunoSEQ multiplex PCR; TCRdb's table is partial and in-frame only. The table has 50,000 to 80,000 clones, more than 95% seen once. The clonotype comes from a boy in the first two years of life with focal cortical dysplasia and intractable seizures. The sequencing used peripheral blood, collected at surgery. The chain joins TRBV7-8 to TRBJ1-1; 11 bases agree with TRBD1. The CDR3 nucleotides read TGTGCCAGCAGCTTTCGGGACAGGGGGGACACTGAAGCTTTCTTT. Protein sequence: CASSFRDRGDTEAFF.